The sequence of this TCR beta chain was determined in a study of T cell repertoires in aging, cancer and after chemotherapy. Study outcomes and limitations: In each cancer cohort, median generation probability increased across chemotherapy, suggesting thymic output rebounded.

Per germline, CDR1 MRHNA and CDR2 SNTAGT. This CDR3 is 15 amino acids long. J gave up 6 bases and V 0 bases, and 4 bases lay outside the gene matches. Worth noting for this clonotype: Its antigen is undetermined.

A mixed TRB-A/B primer pool amplified rearranged TRB by multiplex touch-down PCR. One entry per CDR3 protein, called by TCRdb with MiXCR from the multiplex PCR reads. The sample yields around 12,000 distinct CDR3 sequences, less than 25% seen once. Amplification of TCR beta used genomic DNA extracted from peripheral blood. The sample was blood. The chain recombines TRBV6-4 with TRBJ2-1; TRBD2 agrees at 8 bases. This TCR was recovered from a human donor in good health. CDR3 loop: CASSDSSGAANEQFF. In DNA form, the CDR3 reads TGTGCCAGCAGTGACTCTAGCGGGGCTGCCAATGAGCAGTTCTTC.